Listed below are T cell receptor beta chains from one sample, sequenced in a study of T cells in Graves' hyperthyroidism and ophthalmopathy. In TCRdb, the multiplex PCR reads were re-called with MiXCR into one record per CDR3 protein. The sample shows 270,000 or so distinct CDR3 sequences, around 15% of them seen only once. The material sequenced was blood. These receptor sequences come from a woman aged 45-60 years with Graves' hyperthyroidism that later progressed to Graves' ophthalmopathy. Each CDR3 is given with its conserved first and last residue. D genes are given only for firm matches. For some rows the clone size is stated as once, few or many, or as a class when expanded; others skip it.

cdr3_aa	cdr3_nt	v_call	j_call	d_call	clone_size
CASSLTPWGTEAFF	TGTGCCAGCAGCTTGACCCCCTGGGGAACTGAAGCTTTCTTT	TRBV7-2	TRBJ1-1	-	many
CASSHHRGRRAFF	TGTGCCAGCAGCCACCACAGGGGGCGGAGAGCTTTCTTT	TRBV3-1	TRBJ1-1	TRBD1	many
CSASPGAGGPIGHNEQFF	TGCAGTGCTAGCCCTGGCGCGGGAGGGCCTATAGGGCACAATGAGCAGTTCTTC	TRBV20-1	TRBJ2-1	TRBD2	many
CATHDLNTEAFF	TGTGCCACTCACGACTTGAACACTGAAGCTTTCTTT	TRBV12-3/TRBV12-4	TRBJ1-1	-	many
CASSPTSATNEKLFF	TGCGCCAGCAGTCCTACAAGTGCAACTAATGAAAAACTGTTTTTT	TRBV5-1	TRBJ1-4	-	many
CATSARPGPPEFEAFF	TGTGCCACCAGTGCCCGGCCAGGCCCCCCGGAGTTTGAAGCTTTCTTT	TRBV24-1	TRBJ1-1	-	many
CASSPWGTDTQYF	TGTGCCAGCAGCCCCTGGGGGACAGATACGCAGTATTTT	TRBV6-1	TRBJ2-3	-	-
CASSVLAGGPFADTQYF	TGTGCCAGCAGCGTCTTAGCGGGAGGGCCCTTCGCAGATACGCAGTATTTT	TRBV7-3	TRBJ2-3	TRBD2	-
CASSFRDRLGEQYF	TGTGCCAGCAGTTTCCGGGACAGACTGGGGGAGCAGTACTTC	TRBV12-3/TRBV12-4	TRBJ2-7	TRBD1	many
CASSFLFHGGGTQYF	TGTGCCAGCAGCTTTCTCTTCCACGGCGGGGGGACCCAGTACTTC	TRBV7-2	TRBJ2-5	TRBD2	many
CASKRRDGDLGNTIYF	TGTGCCAGTAAACGCCGGGACGGGGACCTTGGAAACACCATATATTTT	TRBV19	TRBJ1-3	-	few
CASSLRRQGLTFF	TGTGCCAGCAGCTTACGCCGACAGGGTCTAACCTTCTTC	TRBV7-2	TRBJ2-1	TRBD1	few
CASSLNRGVYEQYF	TGTGCCAGCAGTTTGAACAGGGGGGTCTACGAGCAGTACTTC	TRBV28	TRBJ2-7	TRBD1	many
CSASLRGSTEAFF	TGCAGTGCTAGCCTACGGGGGTCCACTGAAGCTTTCTTT	TRBV20-1	TRBJ1-1	-	many
CSARDLWAGEDTEAFF	TGCAGTGCTAGAGATCTTTGGGCAGGGGAAGACACTGAAGCTTTCTTT	TRBV20-1	TRBJ1-1	-	-
CASSISRRSSGANVLTF	TGTGCCAGTAGTATATCGCGACGGAGCTCTGGGGCCAACGTCCTGACTTTC	TRBV19	TRBJ2-6	-	-
CSPERLAEQFF	TGCAGTCCAGAGCGACTAGCGGAGCAGTTCTTC	TRBV20-1	TRBJ2-1	TRBD2	many
CASNLEHPIKNEQFF	TGCGCCAGCAACTTGGAACACCCTATCAAGAATGAGCAGTTCTTC	TRBV5-1	TRBJ2-1	-	many
CATSDGGLAGGLETQYF	TGTGCCACCAGTGATGGGGGACTAGCGGGAGGGTTGGAGACCCAGTACTTC	TRBV24-1	TRBJ2-5	TRBD2	few
CASSGRGRGNQPQHF	TGTGCCAGTAGTGGGAGGGGAAGAGGCAATCAGCCCCAGCATTTT	TRBV19	TRBJ1-5	-	few